These 10 T cell receptor beta chains came from one sample sequenced in a study of response to subunit inactivated influenza vaccine. TCRdb processed the RT-PCR reads anew with MiXCR; each CDR3 protein has one entry. This sample carries approximately 490,000 distinct CDR3 sequences, approximately 7.7% of them seen once, and the ten largest clones take roughly 13%. Sample: PBMCs from blood, taken roughly 24 months after vaccination. Receptors originate from a man between 45 and 75 years old who received an inactivated influenza vaccine.

The chain combines TRBV6-1 with TRBJ1-4; D not resolved. The CDR3 is 16 amino acids. The germline gives CDR1 MNHNS, CDR2 SASEGT. The germline V and J ends were trimmed by 4 bases and 8 bases, with 20 bases remaining between them. The CDR3 sequence is CASSALPTAWREKLFF. The CDR3 DNA reads as TGTGCCAGCAGTGCCCTGCCGACCGCTTGGAGGGAAAAACTGTTTTTT.

This clonotype was detected a few times. The chain is built from TRBV5-1 and TRBJ2-5; the D is unclear. CDR3 length equals 12 residues. The germline V gene encodes CDR1 SGHRS and CDR2 YFSETQ. Trimming cost V 2 bases and J 5 bases, with 7 bases left between them. The CDR3 is CASSFDLETQYF. CDR3 bases: TGCGCCAGCAGCTTCGATTTGGAGACCCAGTACTTC.

This clonotype has only a few counts. The rearrangement links TRBV5-1 to TRBJ2-2; D remains ambiguous. Looked up from germline, CDR1 is SGHRS and CDR2 is YFSETQ. The CDR3 contains 16 residues. Trimming took 7 bases from V and 3 from J, leaving 19 bases between them. The DNA for the CDR3 is TGCGCCAGCCAGGTGCGACCCAACCCGGACACCGGGGAGCTGTTTTTT. Amino acids: CASQVRPNPDTGELFF.

This chain uses TRBV19 with TRBJ2-7, with 7 positions matching TRBD2. Germline CDR1 LNHDA, CDR2 SQIVND (reference sequence). CDR3 size: 14 residues. The J segment lost 6 bases and the V segment lost 5 bases, leaving 10 bases of the junction unmatched. In DNA form, the CDR3 reads TGTGCCAGTAGTCCCGGACTAGAATTGAGCGAGCAGTACTTC. Translation: CASSPGLELSEQYF.

This clonotype was seen more than once but under ten times. The chain links TRBV5-1 to TRBJ1-2, with a tentative D call TRBD1 (5 bases). The V gene lost 4 bases and the J gene lost 6 bases, with 13 bases spanning the gap. This CDR3 contains 13 residues. Germline assignment: CDR1 SGHRS and CDR2 YFSETQ. The CDR3 sequence is CASSPFQGHGYTF. For the CDR3, the DNA is TGCGCCAGCAGCCCCTTCCAGGGCCATGGCTACACCTTC. The full variable domain, completed using reference TRBV5-1 and TRBJ1-2, is KAGVTQTPRYLIKTRGQQVTLSCSPISGHRSVSWYQQTPGQGLQFLFEYFSETQRNKGNFPGRFSGRQFSNSRSEMNVSTLELGDSALYLCASSPFQGHGYTFGSGTRLTVV.

The chain couples TRBV28 to TRBJ1-5; D is ambiguous. CDR1 is MDHEN and CDR2 is SYDVKM in the germline V gene. The CDR3 runs to 14 residues. V lost 3 bases and J 5 bases, leaving 11 bases between the germline ends. The CDR3 bases are TGTGCCAGCAGTTTGGGGTGGGAATATCAGCCCCAGCATTTT. This encodes CASSLGWEYQPQHF.

This clonotype was counted many times. The chain combines TRBV4-3 with TRBJ1-1, with 7 bases identical to TRBD1. The ends lost 1 base at V and 4 bases at J; junction bases unmatched: 9. CDR3 length: 16 amino acids. Looked up from germline, CDR1 is LGHNA and CDR2 is YSLEER. The CDR3 DNA reads as TGCGCCAGCAGCCAAGCCCCGACAGGGTTCATCACTGAAGCTTTCTTT. It codes for CASSQAPTGFITEAFF.

This sequence joins TRBV19 and TRBJ2-1; a weak D match, TRBD2 (6 bases). V was shortened by 3 bases and J by 3 bases, with 12 bases between the two germline ends. The CDR3 spans 15 residues. The V gene's germline CDR1 is LNHDA and CDR2 SQIVND (reference sequence). This CDR3 reads CASSILGSGYNEQFF. Written as DNA, the CDR3 is TGTGCCAGTAGTATTCTGGGTAGCGGCTACAATGAGCAGTTCTTC.

This clonotype came up a few times. This CDR3 reads CASSLAVLAANTGELFF. CDR3 DNA: TGTGCCAGCAGTTTAGCCGTCTTAGCGGCGAACACCGGGGAGCTGTTTTTT. The rearrangement links TRBV28 to TRBJ2-2, with TRBD2 as a possible D gene (6 bases). The CDR3 is 17 amino acids. Trimming removed 2 bases at V and 0 bases at J, with 13 bases between. Germline lookup yields CDR1 MDHEN and CDR2 SYDVKM.

This clonotype was observed many times. V gene TRBV5-1 combines with J gene TRBJ2-1; D remains ambiguous. Germline V gives CDR1 SGHRS, CDR2 YFSETQ. Trimming shortened V by 4 bases and J by 9 bases, and 20 bases separated the two germline ends. This CDR3 spans 15 amino acids. The CDR3: CASSVQVMENGEQFF. CDR3 coding DNA: TGCGCCAGCAGCGTGCAGGTCATGGAAAATGGTGAGCAGTTCTTC.